Listed below are T cell receptor beta chains from one sample, sequenced in a study of T cell responses to AZD1222 COVID-19 vaccine. Using immunoSEQ multiplex PCR, the repertoire was profiled, and TCRdb retains in-frame clones only, with some absent. This table holds over 120,000 clones, about 86% found once. Sequences were derived from peripheral blood, sampled 28 days after the second AZD1222 dose. These receptor sequences come from an adult who received the AZD1222 COVID-19 vaccine. Each CDR3 is given with its conserved first and last residue. D genes are given only for firm matches. Clone sizes are given selectively: once, few, many, or a class where the clone is expanded.

d_call clone_size j_call v_call cdr3_aa cdr3_nt
- - TRBJ2-7 TRBV7-8 CASSLEQSYEQYF TGTGCCAGCAGCTTAGAACAGTCCTACGAGCAGTACTTC
TRBD2 - TRBJ2-1 TRBV4-1 CASSRQSEKAGYNEQFF TGCGCCAGCAGCCGCCAGTCAGAAAAAGCGGGATACAATGAGCAGTTCTTC
TRBD1 - TRBJ2-5 TRBV19 CASSILGTGAFETQYF TGTGCCAGTAGTATATTGGGGACAGGGGCTTTCGAGACCCAGTACTTC
- - TRBJ2-7 TRBV15 CATSPYPSEQYF TGTGCCACCAGCCCCTATCCTTCCGAGCAGTACTTC
- - TRBJ1-5 TRBV28 CASSLGTTLNQPQHF TGTGCCAGCAGTCTCGGGACAACCTTGAATCAGCCCCAGCATTTT
- - TRBJ1-2 TRBV13 CASSLTGNYYGYTF TGTGCCAGCAGCTTAACAGGGAACTACTATGGCTACACCTTC
TRBD1 - TRBJ2-1 TRBV5-8 CASSGTGGRSEQFF TGTGCCAGCAGCGGGACAGGGGGCCGGAGTGAGCAGTTCTTC
TRBD1 - TRBJ1-1 TRBV5-4 CASSLAGTGEAFF TGTGCCAGCAGCTTGGCCGGTACAGGGGAGGCTTTCTTT
- - TRBJ1-1 TRBV9 CASSPRQKNTEAFF TGTGCCAGCAGCCCACGACAGAAGAACACTGAAGCTTTCTTT
- - TRBJ1-1 TRBV19 CASSPLGGAETEAFF TGTGCCAGTAGCCCCCTGGGGGGCGCAGAAACTGAAGCTTTCTTT
- - TRBJ1-1 TRBV6-5 CASSVRAATEAFF TGTGCCAGCTCGGTCAGGGCGGCCACTGAAGCTTTCTTT
- - TRBJ1-5 TRBV7-8 CASSLAAPGGPQHF TGTGCCAGCAGCTTAGCCGCTCCTGGGGGGCCCCAGCATTTT
TRBD1 - TRBJ1-2 TRBV11-2 CASSPQGQGRTF TGTGCCAGCAGCCCCCAGGGACAGGGAAGGACCTTC
- - TRBJ2-5 TRBV11-2 CASRGGETQYF TGTGCCAGCAGAGGAGGAGAGACCCAGTACTTC
- - TRBJ1-5 TRBV21-1 CASSKDEGGFKANQPQHF TGTGCCAGCAGCAAAGATGAGGGTGGATTCAAGGCCAATCAGCCCCAGCATTTT
TRBD1 - TRBJ1-2 TRBV10-3 CAISEEGTGGLGYGYTF TGTGCCATCAGTGAAGAGGGGACAGGGGGCCTAGGCTATGGCTACACCTTC
- - TRBJ1-2 TRBV6-1 CASSEAGVYGYTF TGTGCCAGCAGTGAAGCGGGGGTCTATGGCTACACCTTC
- once TRBJ1-4 TRBV7-8 CASSAGGREKLFF TGTGCCAGCAGCGCCGGGGGAAGGGAAAAACTGTTTTTT
- - TRBJ1-5 TRBV10-3 CAISSDLSQPQHF TGTGCCATCTCCTCGGACTTAAGCCAGCCCCAGCATTTT